These 3 T cell receptor beta chains came from one sample sequenced in a study of T cell responses to AZD1222 COVID-19 vaccine (dated by TCRdb to the early 2020s). Library construction relied on the immunoSEQ multiplex PCR assay. TCRdb retrieved this table from immuneACCESS and kept in-frame rearrangements only. Not all clones are present; in checked studies, unresolved V genes account for under half, and no reason is known for the remainder. The sample records 95,000 to 100,000 clones, almost 90% of which are singletons. The top ten clones comprise approximately 25% of the sample. In light of the paper, this sample's time point label describes: baseline before first vaccination. The specimen was peripheral blood, collected on day 0 of AZD1222 vaccination. The receptors were gathered from an adult in good health.

The CDR3 here is CASTTLAGEETQYF. In DNA form, the CDR3 reads TGTGCCAGCACTACCCTAGCGGGAGAAGAGACCCAGTACTTC. The V gene is TRBV28, the J gene TRBJ2-5; 10 bases align to TRBD2. Unmatched junction bases numbered 5, after V lost 7 bases and J lost 3 bases. CDR3 length: 14 residues. Per germline, CDR1 MDHEN and CDR2 SYDVKM.

The chain couples TRBV24-1 to TRBJ2-2; 12 bases map to TRBD2. The CDR3 totals 16 residues. The germline CDR1 and CDR2 sequences are KGHDR and SFDVKD. Trimming at V came to 3 bases and at J to 5 bases, leaving 3 bases not matched to a gene. The CDR3 is CATSDTTSGSTGELFF. The CDR3 DNA sequence: TGTGCCACCAGTGATACGACTAGCGGGAGTACCGGGGAGCTGTTTTTT.

The chain has TRBV7-9 and TRBJ2-1, with 8 bases lining up with TRBD2. The germline V gene encodes CDR1 SEHNR and CDR2 FQNEAQ (reference sequence). The CDR3 is 18 amino acids. With V trimmed by 5 bases and J by 8 bases, 20 bases remained unmatched. Written as DNA, the CDR3 is TGTGCCAGCAGCGTATCCACCCGGGGCGGGAGGACGTGGGATGAGCAGTTCTTC. Translating it yields CASSVSTRGGRTWDEQFF.